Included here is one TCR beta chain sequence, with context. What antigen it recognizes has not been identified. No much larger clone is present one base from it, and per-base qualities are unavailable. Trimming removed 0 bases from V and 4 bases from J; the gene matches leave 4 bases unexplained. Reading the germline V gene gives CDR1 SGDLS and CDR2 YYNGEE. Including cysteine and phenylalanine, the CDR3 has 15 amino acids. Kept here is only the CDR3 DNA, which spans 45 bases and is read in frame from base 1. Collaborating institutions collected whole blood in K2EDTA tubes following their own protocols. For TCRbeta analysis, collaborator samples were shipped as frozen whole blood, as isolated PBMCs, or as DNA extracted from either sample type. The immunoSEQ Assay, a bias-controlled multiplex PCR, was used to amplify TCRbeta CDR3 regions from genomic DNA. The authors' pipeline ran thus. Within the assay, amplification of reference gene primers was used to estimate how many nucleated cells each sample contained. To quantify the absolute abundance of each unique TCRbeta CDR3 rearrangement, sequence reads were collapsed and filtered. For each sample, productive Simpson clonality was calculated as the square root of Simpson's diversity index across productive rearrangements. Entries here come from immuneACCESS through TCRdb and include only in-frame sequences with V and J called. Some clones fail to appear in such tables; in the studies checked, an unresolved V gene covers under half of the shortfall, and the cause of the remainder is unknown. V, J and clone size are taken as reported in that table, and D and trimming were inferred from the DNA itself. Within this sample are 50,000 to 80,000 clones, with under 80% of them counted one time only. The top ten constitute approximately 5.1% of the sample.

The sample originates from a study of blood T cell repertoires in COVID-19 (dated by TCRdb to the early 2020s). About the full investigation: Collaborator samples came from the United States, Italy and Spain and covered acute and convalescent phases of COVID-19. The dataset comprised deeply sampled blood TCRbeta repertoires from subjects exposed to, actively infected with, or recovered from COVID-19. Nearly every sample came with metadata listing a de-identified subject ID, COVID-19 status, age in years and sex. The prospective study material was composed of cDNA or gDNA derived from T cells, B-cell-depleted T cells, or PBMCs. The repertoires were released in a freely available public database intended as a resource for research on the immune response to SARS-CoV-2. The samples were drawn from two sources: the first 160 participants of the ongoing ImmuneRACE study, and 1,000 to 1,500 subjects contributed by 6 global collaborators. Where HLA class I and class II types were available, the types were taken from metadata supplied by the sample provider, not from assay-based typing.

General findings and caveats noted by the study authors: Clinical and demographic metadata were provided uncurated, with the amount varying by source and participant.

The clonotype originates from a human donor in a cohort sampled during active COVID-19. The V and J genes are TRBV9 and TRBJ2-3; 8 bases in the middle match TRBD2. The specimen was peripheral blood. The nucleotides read TGTGCCAGCAGCGTAGGCGGGGGGATCGCAGATACGCAGTATTTT. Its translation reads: CASSVGGGIADTQYF.